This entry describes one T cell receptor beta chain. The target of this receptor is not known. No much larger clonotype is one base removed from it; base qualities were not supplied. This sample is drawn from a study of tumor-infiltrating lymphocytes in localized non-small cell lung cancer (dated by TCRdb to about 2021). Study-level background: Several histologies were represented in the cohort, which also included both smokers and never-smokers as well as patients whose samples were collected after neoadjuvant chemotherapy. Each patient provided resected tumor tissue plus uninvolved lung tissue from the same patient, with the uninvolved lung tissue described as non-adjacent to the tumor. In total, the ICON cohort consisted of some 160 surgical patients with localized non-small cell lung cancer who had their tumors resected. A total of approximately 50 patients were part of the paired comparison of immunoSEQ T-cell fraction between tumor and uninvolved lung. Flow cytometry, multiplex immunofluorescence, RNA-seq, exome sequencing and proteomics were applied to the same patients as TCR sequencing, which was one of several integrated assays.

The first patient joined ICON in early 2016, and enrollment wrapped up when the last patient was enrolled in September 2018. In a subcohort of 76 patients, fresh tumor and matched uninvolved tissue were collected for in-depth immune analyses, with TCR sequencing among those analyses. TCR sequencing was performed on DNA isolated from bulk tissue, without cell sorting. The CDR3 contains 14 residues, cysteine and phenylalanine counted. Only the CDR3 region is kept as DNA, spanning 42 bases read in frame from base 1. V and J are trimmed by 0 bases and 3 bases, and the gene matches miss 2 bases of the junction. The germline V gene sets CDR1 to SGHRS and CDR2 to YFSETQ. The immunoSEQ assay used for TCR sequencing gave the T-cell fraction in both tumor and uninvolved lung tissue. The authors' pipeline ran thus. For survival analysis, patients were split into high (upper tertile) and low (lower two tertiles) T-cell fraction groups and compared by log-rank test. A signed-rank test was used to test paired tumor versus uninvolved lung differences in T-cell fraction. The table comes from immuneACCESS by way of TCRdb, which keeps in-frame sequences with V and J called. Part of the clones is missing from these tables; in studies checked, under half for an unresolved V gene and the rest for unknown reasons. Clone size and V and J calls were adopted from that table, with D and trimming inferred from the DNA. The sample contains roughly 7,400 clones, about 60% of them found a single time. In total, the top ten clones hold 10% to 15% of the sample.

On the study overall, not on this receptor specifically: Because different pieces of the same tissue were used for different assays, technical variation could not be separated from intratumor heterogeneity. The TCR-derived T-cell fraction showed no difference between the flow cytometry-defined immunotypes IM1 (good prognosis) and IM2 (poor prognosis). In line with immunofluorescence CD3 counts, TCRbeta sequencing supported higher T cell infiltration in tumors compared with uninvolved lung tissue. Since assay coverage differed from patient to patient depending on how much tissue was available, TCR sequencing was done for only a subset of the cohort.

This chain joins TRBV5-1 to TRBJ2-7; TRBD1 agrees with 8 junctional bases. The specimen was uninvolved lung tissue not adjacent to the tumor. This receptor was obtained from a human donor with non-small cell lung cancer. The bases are TGCGCCAGCAGCTTGGGACAGGGGAGCTACGAGCAGTACTTC. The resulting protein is CASSLGQGSYEQYF.